Following are 26 T cell receptor beta chains from one sample sequenced in a study of T-cell memory formation after mild COVID-19. One entry per CDR3 protein, called by TCRdb with MiXCR from the 5' RACE reads. The repertoire holds about 430,000 distinct CDR3 sequences, roughly a quarter seen once, with around 8.8% in the top ten. Specimen: PBMCs or a T cell subset sorted from them (not recorded which). The receptors were sampled from an adult woman who had mild COVID-19 (a few samples of this study predate the infection). Cell type and time point are not known.

This chain joins TRBV12-3 or TRBV12-4 and TRBJ2-3; perhaps TRBD1 as D (6 bases). The CDR3 is 15 amino acids. V was trimmed by 3 bases and J by 4 bases, leaving 14 bases between them. The CDR3 loop reads CASSFSSRGADTQYF. DNA of the CDR3: TGTGCCAGCAGTTTTTCGTCCAGGGGCGCAGATACGCAGTATTTT.

In its sample, this clonotype was seen a few times. The chain carries TRBV3-1 and TRBJ2-7, with 10 bases identical to TRBD1. Trimming removed 4 bases from V and 5 bases from J; junction bases left unmatched: 5. This CDR3 comprises 14 residues. Germline V gene data show CDR1 as LGHDT and CDR2 as YNNKEL (reference sequence). In nucleotides, the CDR3 is TGTGCCAGCAGCCCCTGGGGACAGGGGAACGAGCAGTACTTC. Translation: CASSPWGQGNEQYF.

This chain connects TRBV19 to TRBJ1-5; D not resolved. The V end lost 1 base, the J end lost 12 bases, and 22 bases lay between the germline ends. This CDR3 contains 16 residues. Germline values: CDR1 LNHDA, CDR2 SQIVND (reference sequence). In DNA, the CDR3 is TGTGCCAGTAGTATAGGACGTAGAGGGCGGCGAAGTCTCCAGCATTTT. Encoded protein: CASSIGRRGRRSLQHF.

CDR3 amino acids: CASSLLQGEEETQYF. Here the CDR3 DNA reads TGTGCCAGCAGCTTACTCCAAGGGGAAGAGGAGACCCAGTACTTC. The chain is built from TRBV7-8 and TRBJ2-5, with D possibly being TRBD1 (5 bases). The CDR3 loop spans 15 amino acids. Germline V gene data show CDR1 as SGHVS and CDR2 as FQNEAQ. V was clipped by 2 bases and J by 5 bases, with 15 bases between them.

The CDR3 DNA follows: TGTGCCAGCAGCCATCCTGGCCGGTCCTCTGGGGCCAACGTCCTGACTTTC. Translating gives CASSHPGRSSGANVLTF. The V and J genes are TRBV11-2 and TRBJ2-6; D unresolved. V lost 5 bases to trimming and J lost 0 bases, with 14 bases between them. This CDR3 has 17 amino acids. Germline V gives CDR1 SGHAT, CDR2 FQNNGV.

This clonotype was picked up a small number of times. V and J are TRBV5-1 and TRBJ2-7, with TRBD2 identical over 13 bases. The J segment lost 0 bases and the V segment lost 4 bases, leaving 4 bases of the junction unmatched. Germline CDR1 reads SGHRS; CDR2 reads YFSETQ. This CDR3 comprises 16 residues. The CDR3 sequence: CASSQGTSGTSYEQYF. CDR3 coding DNA: TGCGCCAGCAGCCAAGGGACTAGCGGGACCTCCTACGAGCAGTACTTC.

This clonotype was seen more than once but under ten times. The chain employs TRBV4-3 and TRBJ2-3, with D possibly being TRBD1 or TRBD2 (5 bases each). This CDR3 contains 17 residues. CDR1 is LGHNA, CDR2 YSLEER, per germline. Trimming removed 0 bases at V and 2 bases at J, with 15 bases between. The CDR3 DNA sequence: TGCGCCAGCAGCCAAGACCGGGGACCGTCTGTCACAGATACGCAGTATTTT. It translates to CASSQDRGPSVTDTQYF.

This chain links TRBV2 with TRBJ2-1; D may correspond to TRBD1 or TRBD2 (6 bases each). V was pared by 7 bases and J by 6 bases, with 10 bases between. The CDR3 totals 12 residues. Germline V CDR1 and CDR2: SNHLY, FYNNEI. CDR3 sequence: CASIWGANEQFF. CDR3 DNA sequence: TGTGCCAGCATCTGGGGGGCCAATGAGCAGTTCTTC.

In its sample, this clonotype was seen many times. The junction departs from germline at one end; a sequencing error may be responsible. The chain carries TRBV5-1 and TRBJ2-5, with 7 bases that match TRBD1. Per germline, CDR1 SGHRS and CDR2 YFSETQ. CDR3 length equals 14 residues. The DNA for the CDR3 is TGTGCCAGCAGCTTGGGGACAGCCCAAGAGACCCAGTACTTC. Translating gives CASSLGTAQETQYF.

This chain uses TRBV10-3 with TRBJ1-5; weak D call: TRBD1 (6 bases). This CDR3 comprises 14 residues. The germline V gene has CDR1 ENHRY and CDR2 SYGVKD. V was pared by 7 bases and J by 0 bases, with 10 bases between. CDR3 sequence: CAIKDSSSNQPQHF. The CDR3, as DNA: TGTGCCATCAAGGACAGTTCTAGCAATCAGCCCCAGCATTTT.

This chain connects TRBV20-1 to TRBJ2-2; no reliable D call. Germline CDR1 is DFQATT and CDR2 is SNEGSKA (reference sequence). With 1 base removed from V and 6 bases from J, the gap between germline ends came to 6 bases. The CDR3 totals 12 residues. CDR3 sequence reads: CSARVRAGELFF. CDR3 bases: TGCAGTGCTAGAGTTCGTGCCGGGGAGCTGTTTTTT.

This clonotype turned up a few times. J is TRBJ2-1 and V is TRBV5-6, with D perhaps TRBD2 (6 bases). CDR1 is SGHDT, CDR2 YYEEEE, per germline. Trimming removed 6 bases from V and 3 bases from J, with 19 bases in between. The CDR3 sequence is 16 residues long. The chain's CDR3 is CASKIRLSGRYNEQFF. The CDR3 nucleotides are TGTGCCAGCAAGATCCGACTAAGCGGGCGCTACAATGAGCAGTTCTTC. The full variable domain, rest sourced from reference TRBV5-6 and TRBJ2-1, is DAGVTQSPTHLIKTRGQQVTLRCSPKSGHDTVSWYQQALGQGPQFIFQYYEEEERQRGNFPDRFSGHQFPNYSSELNVNALLLGDSALYLCASKIRLSGRYNEQFFGPGTRLTVL.

This chain links TRBV3-1 with TRBJ2-1, with TRBD2 matching 9 bases. CDR1 and CDR2 from the germline V gene are LGHDT and YNNKEL (reference sequence). J lost 5 bases, V lost 8 bases, and 4 bases had no gene match. The CDR3 totals 13 residues. Written as DNA, the CDR3 is TGTGCCAGCCGGGCTAGCGGGGACAATGAGCAGTTCTTC. Translation: CASRASGDNEQFF.

This clonotype has just a few counts. The chain employs TRBV12-3 or TRBV12-4 and TRBJ1-5, with D perhaps TRBD1 (5 bases). The CDR3 extends over 16 amino acids. The germline V and J ends were trimmed by 5 bases and 7 bases, with 21 bases remaining between them. CDR3 amino acids: CASSPSLGEGKQPQHF. DNA for the CDR3: TGTGCCAGCAGTCCCTCCCTTGGGGAGGGGAAACAGCCCCAGCATTTT.

The rearrangement uses TRBV2 and TRBJ2-3; D is perhaps TRBD1 (6 bases). CDR1 and CDR2 from the germline V gene are SNHLY and FYNNEI. V was pared by 7 bases and J by 0 bases, with 11 bases between. The length of the CDR3 is 14 residues. CDR3 region: CASKRTASTDTQYF. DNA for the CDR3: TGTGCCAGCAAACGGACAGCTAGCACAGATACGCAGTATTTT.

This clonotype appeared a few times. The V gene is TRBV5-1, the J gene TRBJ2-7, with D tentatively TRBD2 (6 bases). CDR1 is SGHRS and CDR2 is YFSETQ in the germline V gene. Trimming stripped 5 bases from V and 2 bases from J, with 14 bases between. The CDR3 is made up of 14 amino acids. Here the CDR3 DNA reads TGCGCCAGCAGTTCGAGCGGGCCACCCTACGAGCAGTACTTC. It translates to CASSSSGPPYEQYF. The entire variable domain, with the rest obtained from reference TRBV5-1 and TRBJ2-7, is as follows: KAGVTQTPRYLIKTRGQQVTLSCSPISGHRSVSWYQQTPGQGLQFLFEYFSETQRNKGNFPGRFSGRQFSNSRSEMNVSTLELGDSALYLCASSSSGPPYEQYFGPGTRLTVT.

This clonotype turned up a few times. The chain has TRBV7-9 and TRBJ2-7, with TRBD2 as a possible D gene (6 bases). CDR1 and CDR2 (germline): SEHNR, FQNEAQ (reference sequence). V was trimmed by 5 bases and J by 4 bases, leaving 12 bases between them. CDR3 size: 13 residues. CDR3 coding DNA: TGTGCCAGCAGCAGGGAGGTTGTATACGAGCAGTACTTC. Its protein is CASSREVVYEQYF. Drawing the rest from reference TRBV7-9 and TRBJ2-7, the complete variable domain is DTGVSQNPRHKITKRGQNVTFRCDPISEHNRLYWYRQTLGQGPEFLTYFQNEAQLEKSRLLSDRFSAERPKGSFSTLEIQRTEQGDSAMYLCASSREVVYEQYFGPGTRLTVT.

This clonotype has more than one count but fewer than ten. This chain connects TRBV20-1 to TRBJ2-6; D is undetermined. The ends were cut back, 7 bases at V and 2 bases at J, with 6 bases in the middle. The CDR3 loop spans 12 amino acids. The V gene's germline CDR1 is DFQATT and CDR2 SNEGSKA (reference sequence). The CDR3: CSVPAGANVLTF. The CDR3 DNA is TGCAGTGTCCCAGCTGGGGCCAACGTCCTGACTTTC.

This clonotype was found a few times. In nucleotides, the CDR3 is TGTGCCAGCAGCTTGGCCGGGGACCGGCTCTACGAGCAGTACTTC. Protein product: CASSLAGDRLYEQYF. The V and J genes are TRBV5-5 and TRBJ2-7; D is possibly TRBD1 or TRBD2 (5 bases each). Germline loops: CDR1 SGHKS, CDR2 YYEKEE (reference sequence). This CDR3 spans 15 amino acids. Trimming stripped 0 bases from V and 3 bases from J, with 13 bases between. Complete variable domain (other parts from reference TRBV5-5 and TRBJ2-7): DAGVTQSPTHLIKTRGQQVTLRCSPISGHKSVSWYQQVLGQGPQFIFQYYEKEERGRGNFPDRFSARQFPNYSSELNVNALLLGDSALYLCASSLAGDRLYEQYFGPGTRLTVT.

The CDR3 coding sequence is TGTGCCAGCAGCCAAACAGCTAGGCGGTCACCCCTCCACTTT. Translation gives CASSQTARRSPLHF. The chain carries TRBV14 and TRBJ1-6; the D is unclear. Trimming cost V 2 bases and J 10 bases, with 12 bases left between them. The CDR3 consists of 14 residues. Looked up from germline, CDR1 is SGHDN and CDR2 is FVKESK.

In DNA, the CDR3 is TGTGCCACCAGTGCACAGAGACTAGCGGCCTCCTACAATGAGCAGTTCTTC. Residues: CATSAQRLAASYNEQFF. The V and J genes are TRBV24-1 and TRBJ2-1; TRBD2 agrees at 9 bases. Germline CDR1 is KGHDR and CDR2 is SFDVKD. The CDR3 has 17 residues. The J segment lost 0 bases and the V segment lost 5 bases, leaving 7 bases of the junction unmatched.

This clonotype was counted only a few times. The genes are TRBV14 and TRBJ1-1, with D uncertain. CDR1 is SGHDN and CDR2 is FVKESK in the germline V gene. The length of the CDR3 is 14 residues. Deletions cut 1 base from V and 5 bases from J, with 11 bases between. CDR3 bases: TGTGCCAGCAGCCAAGTGTGGGGAAATACTGAAGCTTTCTTT. This sequence encodes CASSQVWGNTEAFF.

In this sample, this clonotype turned up many times. The chain has TRBV5-1 and TRBJ2-5; tentatively, D is TRBD2 (6 bases). The germline gives CDR1 SGHRS, CDR2 YFSETQ. The CDR3 is made up of 17 amino acids. Trimming took off 0 bases at V and 2 bases at J, with 17 bases between the two ends. The CDR3 DNA reads TGCGCCAGCAGCTTGGAGGCGTCGGGACTTCGTCAAGAGACCCAGTACTTC. Its translation: CASSLEASGLRQETQYF.

This clonotype has more than one count but fewer than ten. The chain uses TRBV7-9 and TRBJ1-6; the D is unclear. Per germline, CDR1 SEHNR and CDR2 FQNEAQ (reference sequence). The V end lost 3 bases, the J end lost 7 bases, and 7 bases lay between the germline ends. The CDR3 is 13 amino acids. As DNA, the CDR3 is TGTGCCAGCAGCTTGGGCCAAAATTCACCCCTCCACTTT. The encoded protein is CASSLGQNSPLHF.

The chain is built from TRBV9 and TRBJ1-1; TRBD1 is a possible D gene (5 bases). CDR1 and CDR2 from the germline V gene are SGDLS and YYNGEE. The V end was cut by 2 bases, the J end by 0 bases, with 11 bases between. The CDR3 is 15 residues long. CDR3 bases: TGTGCCAGCAGCGTTGGGACGGGAATGAACACTGAAGCTTTCTTT. This encodes CASSVGTGMNTEAFF.

The gene calls are TRBV20-1 and TRBJ2-3; D unclear. Trimming stripped 2 bases from V and 0 bases from J, with 9 bases between. Germline V CDR1 and CDR2: DFQATT, SNEGSKA (reference sequence). The CDR3 consists of 14 residues. CDR3 in amino acids: CSARSTGSTDTQYF. In DNA, the CDR3 is TGCAGTGCTAGATCAACGGGCAGCACAGATACGCAGTATTTT.